This T cell receptor (beta chain) came from a study of shared clonotypes between healthy human individuals. Across the study: CD4 naive and memory got three plates each, CD8 naive two, CD8 memory one. Findings and caveats of the study: Shared clonotypes: 4.5% to 6% naive CD4, under 4% naive CD8, 2.3% memory CD4, approximately 0.37% memory CD8.

Generated by immunoSEQ multiplex PCR, the TCRdb table keeps only in-frame clones and is missing some. The data contain approximately 2.1 million clones, about 92% of them seen just once; the ten biggest clones take up approximately 0.4%. On this clone itself: What it binds is unknown.

This CDR3 is 15 amino acids long. Deletions cut 2 bases from V and 0 bases from J, with 8 bases between. Germline CDR1 is SEHNR and CDR2 is FQNEAQ (reference sequence). This rearrangement joins TRBV7-9 to TRBJ1-3; unclear D gene. The sequence was collected from a man aged 18-30 years in good health. Some clones in this sample may be carry-over from other donors' samples. Input material: naive CD4+ T cells from PBMCs. Documented subset: CD45RA+ positively selected. The CDR3 here is CASSLQGLSGNTIYF. The DNA of the CDR3 is TGTGCCAGCAGCTTACAAGGACTCTCTGGAAACACCATATATTTT.